Listed below are T cell receptor beta chains from one sample, sequenced in a study of T cell responses to AZD1222 COVID-19 vaccine. Sequencing was performed with immunoSEQ multiplex PCR; in TCRdb, only in-frame clones are kept and a portion is missing. Of about 85,000 clones in the sample, roughly nine tenths are singletons; the top ten hold 7%. Here the sequenced sample was peripheral blood, taken on day 0 of AZD1222 vaccination. The receptors were gathered from an adult in good health. Each CDR3 is given with its conserved first and last residue. The order of the fields is clone size, V gene, J gene, D gene, CDR3 protein, CDR3 DNA. A D gene is named only where the DNA matches it firmly. A clone size is listed for some rows: how often the clone was seen (once, few, many), or a class if it is expanded.

NA	TRBV27	TRBJ1-2	NA	CASSPAWSALYGYTF	TGTGCCAGCAGCCCCGCCTGGTCCGCACTCTATGGCTACACCTTC
NA	TRBV19	TRBJ2-6	NA	CASRNKGGANVLTF	TGTGCCAGTAGAAATAAAGGGGGGGCCAACGTCCTGACTTTC
NA	TRBV12-3/TRBV12-4	TRBJ1-5	NA	CASRRDGNQPQHF	TGTGCCAGCAGAAGGGACGGAAATCAGCCCCAGCATTTT
NA	TRBV28	TRBJ1-2	NA	CASSSLVEANYGYTF	TGTGCCAGCAGTTCTCTCGTCGAGGCTAACTATGGCTACACCTTC
NA	TRBV7-8	TRBJ2-3	TRBD2	CASSLAGLRAGVRDTQYF	TGTGCCAGCAGCTTAGCGGGCCTGCGGGCGGGGGTCCGGGATACGCAGTATTTT
NA	TRBV27	TRBJ1-1	NA	CASSYKTNTEAFF	TGTGCCAGCAGTTACAAGACGAACACTGAAGCTTTCTTT
few	TRBV18	TRBJ1-1	NA	CASSPQSGNTEAFF	TGTGCCAGCTCACCACAGAGTGGGAACACTGAAGCTTTCTTT
NA	TRBV7-3	TRBJ2-1	TRBD2	CASSSYGGSGAYNEQFF	TGTGCCAGCAGCTCCTATGGGGGTAGCGGGGCGTACAATGAGCAGTTCTTC
NA	TRBV27	TRBJ2-7	TRBD2	CASSLNRVGGPPYEQYF	TGTGCCAGCAGTTTAAATCGAGTGGGAGGGCCCCCTTACGAGCAGTACTTC
NA	TRBV5-1	TRBJ2-5	NA	CASSWQRQETQYF	TGCGCCAGCAGCTGGCAACGACAAGAGACCCAGTACTTC
NA	TRBV2	TRBJ1-1	NA	CASSARQNTEAFF	TGTGCCAGCAGTGCTCGACAGAACACTGAAGCTTTCTTT
NA	TRBV29-1	TRBJ2-5	TRBD2	CSVEDTWGGQETQYF	TGCAGCGTTGAAGATACCTGGGGGGGACAAGAGACCCAGTACTTC
NA	TRBV7-2	TRBJ2-3	TRBD2	CASSFASGGTDTQYF	TGTGCCAGCAGCTTTGCTAGCGGAGGCACAGATACGCAGTATTTT
NA	TRBV2	TRBJ1-1	NA	CASIETVAAATEAFF	TGTGCCAGCATCGAGACAGTAGCAGCCGCAACTGAAGCTTTCTTT
NA	TRBV6-5	TRBJ1-5	NA	CASSYRGNQPQHF	TGTGCCAGCAGCTACAGGGGCAATCAGCCCCAGCATTTT
NA	TRBV27	TRBJ1-6	NA	CASSTNSQGGSPLHF	TGTGCCAGCAGTACAAATAGTCAGGGCGGCTCACCCCTCCACTTT
NA	TRBV6-5	TRBJ1-5	TRBD1	CASRQTGGNQPQHF	TGTGCCAGCAGACAGACAGGGGGCAATCAGCCCCAGCATTTT
NA	TRBV12-5	TRBJ1-3	NA	CASAPFSFPSSGNTIYF	TGTGCTAGTGCCCCCTTTTCGTTTCCGAGCTCTGGAAACACCATATATTTT
NA	TRBV6-5	TRBJ2-7	NA	CASSQNPWGSVEQYF	TGTGCCAGCAGTCAAAACCCCTGGGGCTCAGTCGAGCAGTACTTC
NA	TRBV6-2/TRBV6-3	TRBJ2-7	NA	CASSYEGTQAYEQYF	TGTGCCAGCAGTTACGAGGGGACACAGGCCTACGAGCAGTACTTC
NA	TRBV9	TRBJ1-4	TRBD1	CASSVGTGGGEKLFF	TGTGCCAGCAGCGTTGGGACAGGGGGCGGTGAAAAACTGTTTTTT
NA	TRBV7-2	TRBJ2-1	TRBD2	CASSFSLAGGYEQFF	TGTGCCAGCAGCTTCAGCCTAGCGGGGGGTTATGAGCAGTTCTTC
NA	TRBV6-5	TRBJ1-3	TRBD1	CASSTGGGNTIYF	TGTGCCAGCAGTACAGGGGGTGGAAACACCATATATTTT
NA	TRBV19	TRBJ2-3	TRBD2	CASIAGATGTQYF	TGTGCCAGTATAGCGGGGGCGACAGGTACGCAGTATTTT
NA	TRBV28	TRBJ1-2	NA	CASSIWTEVVGYTF	TGTGCCAGCAGTATTTGGACAGAGGTAGTCGGCTACACCTTC
few	TRBV6-1	TRBJ2-5	NA	CASSEADGIMTQYF	TGTGCCAGCAGTGAAGCGGACGGGATCATGACCCAGTACTTC
NA	TRBV27	TRBJ1-1	NA	CAGTGGGTEAFF	TGTGCCGGCACCGGAGGGGGCACTGAAGCTTTCTTT
many	TRBV6-6	TRBJ1-6	NA	CASGGSGNNSPLHF	TGTGCCAGCGGGGGGAGCGGGAATAATTCACCCCTCCACTTT
NA	TRBV5-1	TRBJ1-1	NA	CASSLDGTPNTEAFF	TGCGCCAGCAGCTTGGATGGGACACCCAACACTGAAGCTTTCTTT
NA	TRBV7-2	TRBJ1-3	TRBD1	CASTRGTGTVSGNTIYF	TGTGCCAGCACCCGTGGGACCGGGACAGTCTCTGGAAACACCATATATTTT
NA	TRBV29-1	TRBJ1-5	NA	CSVGGQPQHF	TGCAGCGTTGGCGGTCAGCCCCAGCATTTT
NA	TRBV5-1	TRBJ2-7	NA	CASSFQVDEQYF	TGCGCCAGCAGCTTCCAGGTGGACGAGCAGTACTTC
NA	TRBV11-2	TRBJ1-4	TRBD1	CASRRGGDRQPSNEKLFF	TGTGCCAGCAGGCGCGGCGGGGACAGGCAACCCTCTAATGAAAAACTGTTTTTT
NA	TRBV7-3	TRBJ1-2	NA	CASSLYTGREGYTF	TGTGCCAGCAGCTTATATACAGGGCGGGAAGGCTACACCTTC
few	TRBV28	TRBJ1-2	TRBD1	CASRNGGRGANYGYTF	TGTGCCAGCAGGAATGGGGGCAGGGGGGCTAACTATGGCTACACCTTC
once	TRBV18	TRBJ1-5	NA	CASSPREQPQHF	TGTGCCAGCTCACCCAGGGAACAGCCCCAGCATTTT
few	TRBV11-1	TRBJ2-7	TRBD1	CASSLDRATYEQYF	TGTGCCAGCAGCCTGGACAGGGCCACCTACGAGCAGTACTTC
NA	TRBV9	TRBJ2-7	TRBD1	CASSIPWTGGNCEQYF	TGTGCCAGCAGCATCCCGTGGACAGGGGGCAACTGCGAGCAGTACTTC
NA	TRBV6-2/TRBV6-3	TRBJ1-2	NA	CASSYSDPLWGYTF	TGTGCCAGCAGTTACTCTGACCCCCTATGGGGCTACACCTTC
NA	TRBV7-2	TRBJ2-1	NA	CASSLEQGAYNEQFF	TGTGCCAGCAGCTTAGAGCAGGGAGCCTACAATGAGCAGTTCTTC
NA	TRBV5-1	TRBJ2-7	TRBD1	CACSLTGGGDEQYF	TGCGCCTGCTCCCTGACAGGGGGTGGCGACGAGCAGTACTTC
NA	TRBV6-2/TRBV6-3	TRBJ2-3	NA	CASRPRLATTDTQYF	TGTGCCAGCAGACCTAGGCTAGCGACGACAGATACGCAGTATTTT
few	TRBV18	TRBJ1-5	NA	CASSPGNRQPQHF	TGTGCCAGCTCACCTGGGAATCGCCAGCCCCAGCATTTT
NA	TRBV5-1	TRBJ2-1	TRBD2	CASSLAGGGYNEQFF	TGCGCCAGCAGCTTGGCGGGCGGGGGCTACAATGAGCAGTTCTTC
NA	TRBV29-1	TRBJ2-1	NA	CSARAGGEEQFF	TGCAGCGCTCGTGCCGGAGGGGAGGAGCAGTTCTTC
NA	TRBV5-3	TRBJ2-1	NA	CARSSGTFYNEQFF	TGTGCCAGAAGCTCGGGAACCTTCTACAATGAGCAGTTCTTC
NA	TRBV28	TRBJ2-7	TRBD2	CASSLAGGPYEQYF	TGTGCCAGCAGCTTAGCGGGAGGGCCCTACGAGCAGTACTTC
NA	TRBV21-1	TRBJ1-4	NA	CASSETGRNEKLFF	TGTGCCAGCAGCGAGACAGGGAGGAATGAAAAACTGTTTTTT
NA	TRBV5-1	TRBJ1-1	NA	CASSLPHTNTEAFF	TGCGCCAGCAGCTTACCCCACACGAACACTGAAGCTTTCTTT
NA	TRBV10-2	TRBJ2-5	TRBD1	CASSNGQGQETQYF	TGCGCCAGCAGTAATGGACAGGGTCAAGAGACCCAGTACTTC
few	TRBV6-6	TRBJ1-5	NA	CASTTVQKNQPQHF	TGTGCCAGCACCACGGTACAGAAGAATCAGCCCCAGCATTTT
NA	TRBV2	TRBJ2-3	NA	CASSEWGTDTQYF	TGTGCCAGCAGTGAATGGGGCACAGATACGCAGTATTTT
NA	TRBV19	TRBJ1-6	NA	CASSTGSDSPLHF	TGTGCCAGTAGTACAGGGTCGGATTCACCCCTCCACTTT
NA	TRBV6-1	TRBJ1-1	NA	CASSEALLNTEAFF	TGTGCCAGCAGTGAAGCTTTGCTGAACACTGAAGCTTTCTTT
NA	TRBV28	TRBJ1-5	NA	CASSGSGAANQPQHF	TGTGCCAGCAGTGGGTCCGGGGCGGCCAATCAGCCCCAGCATTTT